The entry below gives a single T cell receptor beta chain sequence along with its context. This clonotype was seen only a few times. The clone's antigen remains unknown. Per-base qualities were not stored, and no clone one base away is much larger. The sample comes from a study of T cell repertoires in cytomegalovirus infection (dated by TCRdb to about 2019). For context, the study as a whole: Donor HLA type was relevant to the analysis, as public TCR beta signatures indicated carriage of CMV infection together with the matching HLA type.

The CDR3 spans 14 residues, from the cysteine through the phenylalanine. Only the CDR3 DNA is retained, 42 bases long and in frame from the first base. A distance of 10 bases separates the germline ends of V and J, which lose 2 bases and 0 bases respectively. From the germline V gene (reference sequence), CDR1 is DFQATT and CDR2 is SNEGSKA. Sequencer: Illumina HiSeq 1500. The public reads were reanalyzed by TCRdb: fastp trimming at Q25, MiXCR alignment, in-frame beta chains only. Under each unique CDR3 protein, matching rows form one entry showing the most common genes and DNA. Across this sample there are more than 350,000 distinct CDR3 sequences, with approximately 32% seen only once. The ten largest clones capture approximately 14% of the sample. The investigation overall reported the following: In the ex vivo response, HLA-C-restricted CMV-specific TCR beta clonotypes were dominant, and in two of eight donors the single most frequent clonotype came from this HLA-C-restricted group. In both this cohort and an independent cohort of over 350 donors, the cumulative frequency of public TCR beta family members distinguished carriers of CMV infection plus the relevant HLA type.

This clonotype originated in a human donor in good health (CMV status not recorded). Some clones in this sample may be carry-over from other donors' samples. This chain is built from TRBV20-1 and TRBJ1-1; the D gene assignment is ambiguous. The source material was PBMCs. The CDR3 reads as follows: CSARPVSMNTEAFF. The bases are TGCAGTGCTAGACCCGTCTCGATGAACACTGAAGCTTTCTTT.